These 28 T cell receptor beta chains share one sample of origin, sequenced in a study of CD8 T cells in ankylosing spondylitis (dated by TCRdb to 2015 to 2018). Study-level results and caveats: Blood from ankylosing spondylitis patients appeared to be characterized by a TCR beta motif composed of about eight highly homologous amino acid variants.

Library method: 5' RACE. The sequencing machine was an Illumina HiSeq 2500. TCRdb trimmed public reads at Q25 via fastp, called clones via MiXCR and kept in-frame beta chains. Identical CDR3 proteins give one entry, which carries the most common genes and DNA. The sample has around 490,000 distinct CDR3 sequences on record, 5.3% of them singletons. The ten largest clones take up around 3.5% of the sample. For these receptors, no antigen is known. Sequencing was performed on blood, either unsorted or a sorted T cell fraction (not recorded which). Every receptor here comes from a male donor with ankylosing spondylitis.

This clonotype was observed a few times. CDR3 DNA: TGTGCCAGCAGCGAGCTAGCGGGAGGTGGCACCGGGGAGCTGTTTTTT. Translation: CASSELAGGGTGELFF. This chain joins TRBV9 and TRBJ2-2, with TRBD2 matching 11 bases. Germline lookup yields CDR1 SGDLS and CDR2 YYNGEE. The ends lost 3 bases at V and 4 bases at J; junction bases unmatched: 5. The CDR3 has 16 residues.

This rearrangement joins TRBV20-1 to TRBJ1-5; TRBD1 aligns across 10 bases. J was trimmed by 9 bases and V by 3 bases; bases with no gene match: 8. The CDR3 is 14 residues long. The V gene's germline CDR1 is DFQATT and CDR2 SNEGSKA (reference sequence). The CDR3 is CSARDRGTHRPQHF. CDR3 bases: TGCAGTGCTAGGGACAGGGGGACCCATCGGCCCCAGCATTTT.

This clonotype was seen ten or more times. The CDR3 nucleotides are TGTGCCAGCAGTTTCCGGCAGGGGGGCTCTGAGCAGTTCTTC. Translated: CASSFRQGGSEQFF. This chain uses TRBV12-3 or TRBV12-4 with TRBJ2-1, with D maybe TRBD1 (7 bases). The CDR3 sequence is 14 residues long. Deletions cut 3 bases from V and 9 bases from J, with 15 bases between.

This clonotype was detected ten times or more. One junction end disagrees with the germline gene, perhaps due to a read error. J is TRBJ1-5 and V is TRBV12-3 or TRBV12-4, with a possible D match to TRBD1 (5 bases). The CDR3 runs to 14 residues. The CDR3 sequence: CASRLGRGNQPQHF. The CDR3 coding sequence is TGTGCCAGCAGGTTAGGGAGGGGTAATCAGCCCCAGCATTTT.

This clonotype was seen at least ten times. The CDR3 coding sequence is TGCAGCGTTACCGACTGGAGAGAGCAGTTCTTC. It encodes CSVTDWREQFF. This rearrangement joins TRBV29-1 to TRBJ2-1; D is unresolved. The germline V and J ends were trimmed by 5 bases and 10 bases, with 12 bases remaining between them. Germline V gene data show CDR1 as SQVTM and CDR2 as ANQGSEA. This CDR3 has 11 residues.

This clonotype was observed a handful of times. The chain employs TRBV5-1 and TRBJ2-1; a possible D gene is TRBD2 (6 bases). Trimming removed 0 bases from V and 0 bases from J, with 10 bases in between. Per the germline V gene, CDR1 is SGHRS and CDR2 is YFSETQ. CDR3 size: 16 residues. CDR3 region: CASSLDTGASYNEQFF. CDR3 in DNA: TGCGCCAGCAGCTTGGACACGGGAGCCTCCTACAATGAGCAGTTCTTC.

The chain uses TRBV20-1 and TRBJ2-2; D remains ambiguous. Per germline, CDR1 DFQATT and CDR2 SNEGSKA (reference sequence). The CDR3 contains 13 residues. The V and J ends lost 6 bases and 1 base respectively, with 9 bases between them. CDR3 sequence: CSARPRNTGELFF. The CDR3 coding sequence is TGCAGTGCCAGGCCCAGGAACACCGGGGAGCTGTTTTTT.

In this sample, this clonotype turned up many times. CDR3 coding DNA: TGCGCCAGCAGCTTGGCCGGGACAGGACAAGAGACCCAGTACTTC. Translation: CASSLAGTGQETQYF. The V and J genes are TRBV5-1 and TRBJ2-5; 8 nucleotides line up with TRBD1. CDR1 is SGHRS, CDR2 YFSETQ, per germline. The CDR3 sequence is 15 residues long. V was pared by 0 bases and J by 2 bases, with 3 bases of the junction left unmatched.

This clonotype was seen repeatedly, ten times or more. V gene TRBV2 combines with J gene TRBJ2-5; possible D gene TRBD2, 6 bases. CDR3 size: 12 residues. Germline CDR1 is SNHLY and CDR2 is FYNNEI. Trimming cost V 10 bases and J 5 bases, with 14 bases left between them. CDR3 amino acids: CATRRDVETQYF. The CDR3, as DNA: TGTGCCACCCGGAGGGATGTGGAGACCCAGTACTTC.

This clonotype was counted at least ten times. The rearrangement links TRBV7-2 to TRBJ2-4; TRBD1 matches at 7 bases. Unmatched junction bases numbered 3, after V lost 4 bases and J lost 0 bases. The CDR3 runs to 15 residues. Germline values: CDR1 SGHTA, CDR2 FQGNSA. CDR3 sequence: CASSSTGVAKNIQYF. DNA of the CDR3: TGTGCCAGCAGCTCTACAGGGGTAGCCAAAAACATTCAGTACTTC.

The CDR3 DNA reads as TGCAGTGCTAGAGCCGCGGGGGCGGCTGCCTACAATGAGCAGTTCTTC. Its translation: CSARAAGAAAYNEQFF. V is TRBV20-1 and J is TRBJ2-1; a weak D match, TRBD2 (7 bases). Germline loops: CDR1 DFQATT, CDR2 SNEGSKA (reference sequence). Between the trimmed V and J ends, which lost 1 base and 2 bases, there was a span of 15 bases. CDR3 length: 16 amino acids.

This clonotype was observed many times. In DNA form, the CDR3 reads TGCAGTGCTGCACCCTTGCCGGGAAGGGTCGAGCAGTACTTC. Translation gives CSAAPLPGRVEQYF. The chain carries TRBV20-1 and TRBJ2-7; D possibly corresponds to TRBD2 (5 bases). V was shortened by 5 bases and J by 6 bases, with 20 bases between the two germline ends. This CDR3 comprises 14 residues. Germline loops: CDR1 DFQATT, CDR2 SNEGSKA (reference sequence).

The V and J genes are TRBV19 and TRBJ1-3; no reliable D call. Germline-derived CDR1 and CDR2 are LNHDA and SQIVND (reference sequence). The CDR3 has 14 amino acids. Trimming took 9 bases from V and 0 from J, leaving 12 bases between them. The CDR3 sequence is CASERGSSGNTIYF. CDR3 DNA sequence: TGTGCCAGCGAGCGCGGGTCCTCTGGAAACACCATATATTTT.

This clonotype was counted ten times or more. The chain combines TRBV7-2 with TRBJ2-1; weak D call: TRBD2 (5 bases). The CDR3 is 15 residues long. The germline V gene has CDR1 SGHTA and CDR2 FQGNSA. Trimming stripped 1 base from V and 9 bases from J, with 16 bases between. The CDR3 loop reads CASSLDLAGMGEQFF. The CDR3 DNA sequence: TGTGCCAGCAGCTTAGATCTGGCCGGGATGGGTGAGCAGTTCTTC.

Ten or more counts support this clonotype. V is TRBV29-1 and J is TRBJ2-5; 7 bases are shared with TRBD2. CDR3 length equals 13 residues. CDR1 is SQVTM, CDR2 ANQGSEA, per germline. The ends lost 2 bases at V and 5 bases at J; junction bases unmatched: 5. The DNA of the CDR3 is TGCAGCGTTGAAAGCGGGGACGGGGAGACCCAGTACTTC. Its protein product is CSVESGDGETQYF.

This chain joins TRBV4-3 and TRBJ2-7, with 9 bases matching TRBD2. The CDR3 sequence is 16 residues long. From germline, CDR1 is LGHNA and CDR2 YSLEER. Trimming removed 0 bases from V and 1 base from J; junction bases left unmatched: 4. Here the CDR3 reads CASSQDLAGKSYEQYF. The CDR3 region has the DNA TGCGCCAGCAGCCAAGATCTAGCGGGGAAATCCTACGAGCAGTACTTC.

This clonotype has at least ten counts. The CDR3 protein is CSARKAGGGEDTQYF. The CDR3 DNA follows: TGCAGTGCTAGAAAGGCGGGAGGTGGAGAGGATACGCAGTATTTT. The rearrangement uses TRBV20-1 and TRBJ2-3, with TRBD2 matching 8 bases. The CDR3 spans 15 residues. The V segment lost 2 bases and the J segment 6 bases; nucleotides outside the gene matches: 10. Germline CDR1 is DFQATT and CDR2 is SNEGSKA (reference sequence).

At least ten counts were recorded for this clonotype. The CDR3 spells CAISETASNEKLFF. The DNA for the CDR3 is TGTGCCATCAGCGAGACAGCCTCTAATGAAAAACTGTTTTTT. The chain combines TRBV10-3 with TRBJ1-4; the D gene is possibly TRBD1 (5 bases). Trimming pared 6 bases from V and 3 bases from J, leaving 11 bases between. The germline V gene encodes CDR1 ENHRY and CDR2 SYGVKD. The CDR3 has 14 amino acids.

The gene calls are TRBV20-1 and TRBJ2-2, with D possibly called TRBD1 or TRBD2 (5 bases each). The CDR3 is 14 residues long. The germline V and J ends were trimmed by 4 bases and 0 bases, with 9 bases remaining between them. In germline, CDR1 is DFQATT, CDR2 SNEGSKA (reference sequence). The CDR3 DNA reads TGCAGTGCTACGGGGACGGCGAACACCGGGGAGCTGTTTTTT. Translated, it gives CSATGTANTGELFF.

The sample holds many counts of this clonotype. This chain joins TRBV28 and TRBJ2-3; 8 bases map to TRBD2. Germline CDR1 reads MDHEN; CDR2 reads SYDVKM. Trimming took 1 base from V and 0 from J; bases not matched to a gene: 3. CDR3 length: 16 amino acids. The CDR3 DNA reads TGTGCCAGCAGTTTATATGGGACTAGGAGCACAGATACGCAGTATTTT. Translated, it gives CASSLYGTRSTDTQYF.

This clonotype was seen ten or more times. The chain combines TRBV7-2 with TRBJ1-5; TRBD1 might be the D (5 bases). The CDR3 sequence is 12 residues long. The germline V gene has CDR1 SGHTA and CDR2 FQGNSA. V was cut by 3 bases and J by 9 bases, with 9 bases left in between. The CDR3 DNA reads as TGTGCCAGCAGCTTCCAGGGCTGGCCCCAGCATTTT. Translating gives CASSFQGWPQHF.

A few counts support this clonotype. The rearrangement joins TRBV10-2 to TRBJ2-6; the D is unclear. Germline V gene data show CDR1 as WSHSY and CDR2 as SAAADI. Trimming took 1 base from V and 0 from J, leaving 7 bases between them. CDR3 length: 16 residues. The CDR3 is CASSEYRFSGANVLTF. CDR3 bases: TGCGCCAGCAGTGAGTATCGTTTCTCTGGGGCCAACGTCCTGACTTTC.

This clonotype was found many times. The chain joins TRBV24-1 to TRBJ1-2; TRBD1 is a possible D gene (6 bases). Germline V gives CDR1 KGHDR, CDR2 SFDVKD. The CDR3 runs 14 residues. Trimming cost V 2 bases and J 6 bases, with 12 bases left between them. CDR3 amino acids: CATSDWDTQDGYTF. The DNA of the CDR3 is TGTGCCACCAGTGATTGGGACACCCAAGATGGCTACACCTTC.

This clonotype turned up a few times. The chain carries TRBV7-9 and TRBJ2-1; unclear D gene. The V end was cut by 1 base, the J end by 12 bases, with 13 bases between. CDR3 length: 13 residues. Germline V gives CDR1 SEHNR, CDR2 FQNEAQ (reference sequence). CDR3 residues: CASSLEVRTTQFF. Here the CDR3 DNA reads TGTGCCAGCAGCTTAGAGGTGCGGACCACGCAGTTCTTC.

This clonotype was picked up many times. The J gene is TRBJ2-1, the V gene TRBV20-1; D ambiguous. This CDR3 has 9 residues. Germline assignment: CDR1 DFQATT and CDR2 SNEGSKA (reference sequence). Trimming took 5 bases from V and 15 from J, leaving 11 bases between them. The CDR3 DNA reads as TGCAGTGCTGGGTCCGTCCGGTTCTTC. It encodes CSAGSVRFF.

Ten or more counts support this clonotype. The CDR3: CASSTGGSSGNTIYF. Here the CDR3 DNA reads TGTGCCAGCAGTACAGGAGGGAGCTCTGGAAACACCATATATTTT. The chain couples TRBV7-9 to TRBJ1-3; D is possibly TRBD1 (5 bases). There are 15 residues in the CDR3. From germline, CDR1 is SEHNR and CDR2 FQNEAQ (reference sequence). Trimming took off 6 bases at V and 0 bases at J, with 12 bases between the two ends.

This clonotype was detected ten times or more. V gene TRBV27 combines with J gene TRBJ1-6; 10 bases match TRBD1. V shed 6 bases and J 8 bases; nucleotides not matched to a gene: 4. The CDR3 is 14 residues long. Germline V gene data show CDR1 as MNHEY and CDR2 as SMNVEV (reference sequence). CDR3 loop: CASRAGTGDSPLHF. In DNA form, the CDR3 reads TGTGCCAGCAGAGCCGGGACAGGGGATTCACCCCTCCACTTT.

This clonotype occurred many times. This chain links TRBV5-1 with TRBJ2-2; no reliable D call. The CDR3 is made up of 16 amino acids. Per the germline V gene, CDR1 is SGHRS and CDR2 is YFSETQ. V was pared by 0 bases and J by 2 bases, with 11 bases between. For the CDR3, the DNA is TGCGCCAGCAGCTTGGCCTCCTTAGTTAACACCGGGGAGCTGTTTTTT. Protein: CASSLASLVNTGELFF.